This T cell receptor (beta chain) originates from a study of cytomegalovirus exposure and HLA in healthy donors. Whole-study context: From about 179 million T cells, an earlier analysis saw 120 million or so unique TCR beta sequences.

With 3 bases clipped from V and 2 bases from J, the junction kept 13 bases outside the gene matches. CDR1 is SGHRS and CDR2 is YFSETQ in the germline V gene. The CDR3 runs to 17 residues. This PCR relied on a set of 60 Vbeta primers and 13 Jbeta primers. Sequencing used immunoSEQ multiplex PCR; TCRdb keeps in-frame clones, though not all of them. The table has 90,000 to 150,000 clones, roughly 80% seen once. The chain employs TRBV5-1 and TRBJ2-5, with 7 bases aligning to TRBD1. The sequencing sample was made of PBMCs. This receptor was identified in a woman under 40 in good health and CMV-seropositive. CDR3 region: CASSSTPLTGRQETQYF. As DNA, the CDR3 is TGCGCCAGCAGCTCGACCCCCCTGACAGGGCGTCAAGAGACCCAGTACTTC. Full variable domain (outside the CDR3, taken from reference TRBV5-1 and TRBJ2-5): KAGVTQTPRYLIKTRGQQVTLSCSPISGHRSVSWYQQTPGQGLQFLFEYFSETQRNKGNFPGRFSGRQFSNSRSEMNVSTLELGDSALYLCASSSTPLTGRQETQYFGPGTRLLVL.